A single sample gave rise to the 3 T cell receptor beta chains below, sequenced in a study of blood T cell repertoires in COVID-19. Assay used: immunoSEQ multiplex PCR; TCRdb lists only in-frame clones, some missing. The sample has approximately 50,000 clones; roughly four fifths are singletons. The sample was peripheral blood. These receptors all stem from an older man with COVID-19, enrolled during active disease.

This sequence joins TRBV5-6 and TRBJ2-4, with D possibly TRBD1 on 6 matching bases. The CDR3 spans 15 residues. CDR1 is SGHDT and CDR2 is YYEEEE in the germline V gene. V lost 6 bases and J lost 0, with 13 bases in between. CDR3 sequence (DNA): TGTGCCAGCACCTACAGGGTACTAGCCAAAAACATTCAGTACTTC. Its protein product is CASTYRVLAKNIQYF.

The J gene is TRBJ2-1, the V gene TRBV3-1 (or the pseudogene TRBV3-2); D perhaps matches TRBD1 (5 bases). This CDR3 is 17 amino acids long. Germline V gives CDR1 LGHDT, CDR2 YNNKEL (reference sequence). V gave up 0 bases and J gave up 7 bases, with 19 bases separating them. The CDR3 sequence is CASSQDIVQGGTNEQFF. CDR3 coding DNA: TGTGCCAGCAGCCAAGATATTGTGCAGGGCGGCACGAATGAGCAGTTCTTC.

The chain joins TRBV27 to TRBJ1-2, with a possible D match to TRBD1 (6 bases). The CDR3 has 13 residues. Germline assignment: CDR1 MNHEY and CDR2 SMNVEV (reference sequence). V lost 1 base and J lost 7, with 10 bases in between. The DNA of the CDR3 is TGTGCCAGCAGTTTATACAGGGCAGGTGGCTACACCTTC. Its protein product is CASSLYRAGGYTF.